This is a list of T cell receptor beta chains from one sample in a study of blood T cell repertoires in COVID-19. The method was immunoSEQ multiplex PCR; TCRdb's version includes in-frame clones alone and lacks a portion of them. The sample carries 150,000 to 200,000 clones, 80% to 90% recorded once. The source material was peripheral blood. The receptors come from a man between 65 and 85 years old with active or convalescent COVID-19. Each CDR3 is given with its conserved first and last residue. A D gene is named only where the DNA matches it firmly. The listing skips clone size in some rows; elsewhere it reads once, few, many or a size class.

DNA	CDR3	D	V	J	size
TGTGCCAGCAGTTACCTAGACCCTGGCAATCAGCCCCAGCATTTT	CASSYLDPGNQPQHF	-	TRBV28	TRBJ1-5	-
TGTGCCAGCAGTGAATCCTGGGACGGGAGGTCCGGGGAGCTGTTTTTT	CASSESWDGRSGELFF	TRBD2	TRBV25-1	TRBJ2-2	-
TGTGCCAGCAGCAGACAGGGCACAGATACGCAGTATTTT	CASSRQGTDTQYF	-	TRBV5-6	TRBJ2-3	-
TGCGCCAGCAGCCAAGCTGCTAGCGGGGGGTACGAGCAGTACTTC	CASSQAASGGYEQYF	TRBD2	TRBV4-3	TRBJ2-7	-
TGTGCCATCAACGCTGCGGGGGTCCTCAATGAGCAGTTCTTC	CAINAAGVLNEQFF	TRBD2	TRBV10-3	TRBJ2-1	-
TGTGCCAGCAGCCGTGGGACTAGCGGGAGACTCTACGAGCAGTACTTC	CASSRGTSGRLYEQYF	TRBD2	TRBV28	TRBJ2-7	-
TGTGCCAGCAGCCCCTCGTGGCCCACCTCCTACGAGCAGTACTTC	CASSPSWPTSYEQYF	-	TRBV14	TRBJ2-7	-
TGTGCCTGGAGTACCCCCGGGGGAGCCCGCGGCTACACCTTC	CAWSTPGGARGYTF	-	TRBV30	TRBJ1-2	-
TGTGCCAGCTCACCACTCTTCTCAGATACGCAGTATTTT	CASSPLFSDTQYF	-	TRBV18	TRBJ2-3	-
TGTGCCAGCAGCTTAGCGGGGACAGTTACGAACTATGGCTACACCTTC	CASSLAGTVTNYGYTF	TRBD1	TRBV7-2	TRBJ1-2	-
TGTGCTAGCAGCTTAGGAGAGGGTGCGTCCTACGAGCAGTACTTC	CASSLGEGASYEQYF	-	TRBV7-7	TRBJ2-7	-
TGTGCCAGCAAGACCAAGGGAGGGCCGACCTACGAGCAGTACTTC	CASKTKGGPTYEQYF	TRBD2	TRBV6-5	TRBJ2-7	few
TGTGCCAGCAGCGCAGCCCCGGCCGAGACACGGGAGCTGTTTTTT	CASSAAPAETRELFF	-	TRBV9	TRBJ2-2	-
TGTGCCAGCAGCCCGGGTAGGACTAATGAAAAACTGTTTTTT	CASSPGRTNEKLFF	-	TRBV11-2	TRBJ1-4	-
TGTGCCACCAGCAGAGTTGCCAGGGCGAACACTGAAGCTTTCTTT	CATSRVARANTEAFF	-	TRBV15	TRBJ1-1	few
TGTGCCAGCAGTTTAGGTGGGGCAGGCGATGAGCAGTTCTTC	CASSLGGAGDEQFF	-	TRBV27	TRBJ2-1	few
TGTGCCAGCAGCATCCTTCCGGGAAGGGATCAGCCCCAGCATTTT	CASSILPGRDQPQHF	-	TRBV7-2	TRBJ1-5	-
TGTGCCTGCGGACGTACGAACACCGGGGAGCTGTTTTTT	CACGRTNTGELFF	-	TRBV30	TRBJ2-2	-
TGTGCCAGCAGGGGGTATAGCGGGGAGCAGTTCTTC	CASRGYSGEQFF	TRBD2	TRBV2	TRBJ2-1	-
TGTGCCAGCAGCTCGACAGGGGGGTTCAATCAGCCCCAGCATTTT	CASSSTGGFNQPQHF	TRBD1	TRBV11-2	TRBJ1-5	once
TGTGCCAGCAGTTTACGGACAGGAATGAACACTGAAGCTTTCTTT	CASSLRTGMNTEAFF	TRBD1	TRBV2	TRBJ1-1	few
TGTGCCAGCAGCCCCGCGGGGGGTAGCACAGATACGCAGTATTTT	CASSPAGGSTDTQYF	TRBD2	TRBV28	TRBJ2-3	-
TGCGCCAGCAGCTTGGGACAGGGGGTTGGCGAGACCCAGTACTTC	CASSLGQGVGETQYF	TRBD1	TRBV5-1	TRBJ2-5	-
TGCGCCAGCAGCCCAGGACAGGGAAACAGCGAGCAGTACTTC	CASSPGQGNSEQYF	TRBD1	TRBV5-1	TRBJ2-7	-
TGTGCCTGGAGAATCGATCCAGGAGCCAACGTCCTGACTTTC	CAWRIDPGANVLTF	-	TRBV30	TRBJ2-6	-
TGTGCCAGCAGCTCAGGACAGACTGGGGCCAACGTCCTGACTTTC	CASSSGQTGANVLTF	-	TRBV7-9	TRBJ2-6	-
TGTGCCAGCAGCTTGGATCAGGGGGTGGGGGAGCAGTACTTC	CASSLDQGVGEQYF	TRBD1	TRBV5-4	TRBJ2-7	-
TGTGCCAGCAGCCAAACAGGGGGGTCGGGCTACACCTTC	CASSQTGGSGYTF	TRBD1	TRBV3-1/TRBV3-2	TRBJ1-2	-
TGCGCCAGCAGCTTGGGTCAGGGCAACACAGATACGCAGTATTTT	CASSLGQGNTDTQYF	-	TRBV5-1	TRBJ2-3	-
TGTGCCAGCAGCTTACAGGGGGCCCGTAGGACTGAAGCTTTCTTT	CASSLQGARRTEAFF	TRBD1	TRBV7-2	TRBJ1-1	-
TGTGCCAGCTCACCCCTTCCCGGGGGTTCGGGGGGGGTATCGGACGAGCAGTACTTC	CASSPLPGGSGGVSDEQYF	TRBD2	TRBV18	TRBJ2-7	once
TGCGCCAGCAGCTCCGGGAGGATACTCGGTGAGCAGTTCTTC	CASSSGRILGEQFF	TRBD2	TRBV5-1	TRBJ2-1	-
TGTGCCAGCAGCCCCGGTGGAGGGCAGAGCTCCTACGAGCAGTACTTC	CASSPGGGQSSYEQYF	-	TRBV7-2	TRBJ2-7	few
TGTGCCAGCAGTGAAAGCGGGGGCCGCTACGAGCAGTACTTC	CASSESGGRYEQYF	TRBD2	TRBV25-1	TRBJ2-7	-
TGTGCCAGCTCATCCACTATAGCGGGGAGCTCCTACGAGCAGTACTTC	CASSSTIAGSSYEQYF	TRBD2	TRBV18	TRBJ2-7	-
TGCGCCAGCAGCCAAGCAATGGGGCGGTCAGGAAACACCATATATTTT	CASSQAMGRSGNTIYF	-	TRBV4-3	TRBJ1-3	-
TGTGCCAGCAGTTACCCCCCAGGGACCTACGAGCAGTACTTC	CASSYPPGTYEQYF	-	TRBV6-2/TRBV6-3	TRBJ2-7	once
TGTGCCAGCCGACTAGCGGGGGCCAACACCGGGGAGCTGTTTTTT	CASRLAGANTGELFF	TRBD2	TRBV7-8	TRBJ2-2	-
TGTGCCAGCAGTGAAGGGACAGGGGGAGGGGAGCAGTACTTC	CASSEGTGGGEQYF	TRBD1	TRBV6-1	TRBJ2-7	-
TGTGCCAGCAGTTTAGGGAGTTATAATGAAAAACTGTTTTTT	CASSLGSYNEKLFF	-	TRBV28	TRBJ1-4	-
TGTGCCAGCAGCTTGGTGGCAGGGTTGGGCAACACTGAAGCTTTCTTT	CASSLVAGLGNTEAFF	-	TRBV5-5	TRBJ1-1	-
TGTGCCAGCAGCCGCCCAGGTTGGTCAGCGGGGCTATTTTACAATGAGCAGTTCTTC	CASSRPGWSAGLFYNEQFF	TRBD2	TRBV11-2	TRBJ2-1	-
TGCGCCAGCAGCTTGGGCCAGGGAGGAAACACCATATATTTT	CASSLGQGGNTIYF	-	TRBV5-1	TRBJ1-3	-
TGCGCCAGCAGCTCCCAGGAAAACACTGAAGCTTTCTTT	CASSSQENTEAFF	-	TRBV5-1	TRBJ1-1	-
TGTGCCAGCAGTTTACCGGGGGACTCTGGAAACACCATATATTTT	CASSLPGDSGNTIYF	-	TRBV28	TRBJ1-3	once
TGCGCCAGCAGCCAAGGCACGGGGACACTTAGCAATCAGCCCCAGCATTTT	CASSQGTGTLSNQPQHF	-	TRBV4-1	TRBJ1-5	-
TGCGCCAGCAGCTCGTTACTAGTAGGCCAAGAGACCCAGTACTTC	CASSSLLVGQETQYF	-	TRBV5-1	TRBJ2-5	-
TGCGCCAGCATCCCCGAACCCCTTTGGGCAAATGAGCAGTTCTTC	CASIPEPLWANEQFF	-	TRBV10-1	TRBJ2-1	-
TGTGCCAGCAGCTTAGGACTAGCGGGGTTCAATGAGCAGTTCTTC	CASSLGLAGFNEQFF	TRBD2	TRBV7-2	TRBJ2-1	-
TGTGCCATTAAATCCAGTGCTAACACCGGGGAGCTGTTTTTT	CAIKSSANTGELFF	-	TRBV19	TRBJ2-2	-
TGTGCCAGCAGTTATTCAGAAGTATATGGCTACACCTTC	CASSYSEVYGYTF	-	TRBV6-2/TRBV6-3	TRBJ1-2	-